Listed below are T cell receptor beta chains from one sample, sequenced in a study of blood T cell repertoires in COVID-19. The method was immunoSEQ multiplex PCR; TCRdb's version includes in-frame clones alone and lacks a portion of them. The sample records a few hundred thousand clones, approximately 87% being singletons. The sample comprised PBMCs or T cells enriched from blood (not recorded which). Receptors originate from a man between 40 and 49 years old in a cohort exposed to, infected with or recovered from COVID-19 (not recorded which). Both conserved end residues are part of each CDR3.

v_gene,j_gene,CDR3aa
TRBV18,TRBJ1-6,CASSLGTGVDSPLHF
TRBV4-1,TRBJ1-3,CASSPGWRNSGNTIYF
TRBV12-5,TRBJ2-1,CASGLGSTSGPNNEQFF
TRBV2,TRBJ1-2,CASRNRDREGYTF
TRBV7-9,TRBJ1-1,CASTDSAMNTEAFF
TRBV30,TRBJ1-2,CAWSVTVVGYTF
TRBV24-1,TRBJ2-5,CATSSRGGETQYF
TRBV3-1/TRBV3-2,TRBJ2-3,CASSTASGNADTQYF
TRBV5-1,TRBJ2-1,CASSLTSSGVEQFF
TRBV19,TRBJ1-2,CASSLQGAYGYTF
TRBV18,TRBJ1-1,CASSPPGRTGVSEAFF
TRBV27,TRBJ2-7,CASAASGSYEQYF
TRBV10-3,TRBJ2-3,CAISEGQGPRFMQYF
TRBV6-5,TRBJ2-3,CASSYSLRLSGTQYF
TRBV5-6,TRBJ2-1,CASSLVTSGEQFF
TRBV6-5,TRBJ1-3,CASRRDRVANTIYF
TRBV14,TRBJ1-1,CASSQRQAMNTEAFF
TRBV27,TRBJ2-2,CASSPAGGGRGEELFF
TRBV5-1,TRBJ1-4,CASSLTGGFVEKLFF
TRBV6-4,TRBJ2-1,CASSDSKAQIGEQFF
TRBV7-9,TRBJ1-1,CASSLAQGGNTEAFF
TRBV3-1/TRBV3-2,TRBJ1-1,CASSQGVEAFF
TRBV18,TRBJ2-7,CASSPRQGSSYEQYF
TRBV28,TRBJ1-2,CASRRTGGHGYTF
TRBV5-4,TRBJ2-7,CASSLGLAGYYEQYF
TRBV11-2,TRBJ1-5,CASSLEHSPNQPQHF
TRBV5-1,TRBJ2-6,CASARSGANVLTF